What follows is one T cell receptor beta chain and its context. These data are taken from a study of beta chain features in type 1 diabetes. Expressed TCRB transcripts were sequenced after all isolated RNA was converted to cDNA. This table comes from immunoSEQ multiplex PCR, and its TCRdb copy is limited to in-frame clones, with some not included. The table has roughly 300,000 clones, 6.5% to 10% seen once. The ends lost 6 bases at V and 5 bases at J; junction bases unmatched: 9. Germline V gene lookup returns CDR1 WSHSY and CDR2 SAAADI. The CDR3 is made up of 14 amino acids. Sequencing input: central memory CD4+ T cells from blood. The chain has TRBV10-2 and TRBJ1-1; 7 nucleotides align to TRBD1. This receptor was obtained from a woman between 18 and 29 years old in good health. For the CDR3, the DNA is TGCGCCAGCAGCGGACAGGCTCGGGGGACTGAAGCTTTCTTT. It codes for CASSGQARGTEAFF.